This entry lists 20 T cell receptor beta chains sequenced from one sample in a study of T cell repertoires in ileal Crohn's disease. Time point reported: neoterminal ileum biopsy at postoperative endoscopy, about 6 months after surgery. The protocol was immunoSEQ multiplex PCR, while the TCRdb copy is restricted to in-frame clones and leaves out a portion. This sample yields 55,000 to 65,000 clones, of which roughly nine tenths are seen a single time; roughly 2% belongs to the top ten. Material: ileal tissue. The receptors derive from an adult with Crohn's disease.

The chain carries TRBV11-2 and TRBJ2-6; D might be TRBD2 (5 bases). The CDR3 spans 13 residues. Germline CDR1 and CDR2: SGHAT and FQNNGV. Trimming removed 5 bases at V and 8 bases at J, with 10 bases between. The CDR3 here is CASSQGGSNVLTF. The CDR3 bases are TGTGCCAGCAGCCAAGGAGGTTCCAACGTCCTGACTTTC. Combining the CDR3 with reference TRBV11-2 and TRBJ2-6 gives the whole variable domain EAGVAQSPRYKIIEKRQSVAFWCNPISGHATLYWYQQILGQGPKLLIQFQNNGVVDDSQLPKDRFSAERLKGVDSTLKIQPAKLEDSAVYLCASSQGGSNVLTFGAGSRLTVL.

CDR3 sequence: CASRSLAGYEQYF. DNA of the CDR3: TGTGCCAGCAGGAGCCTAGCAGGCTATGAGCAGTACTTC. V gene TRBV6-1 combines with J gene TRBJ2-7; perhaps TRBD2 as D (5 bases). The germline V and J ends were trimmed by 6 bases and 7 bases, with 16 bases remaining between them. Germline V CDR1 and CDR2: MNHNS, SASEGT. This CDR3 is built from 13 residues.

The rearrangement links TRBV19 to TRBJ2-7; weak D call: TRBD2 (5 bases). The V end lost 6 bases, the J end lost 5 bases, and 14 bases lay between the germline ends. Germline V gene data show CDR1 as LNHDA and CDR2 as SQIVND (reference sequence). The CDR3 sequence is 13 residues long. The CDR3 DNA reads as TGTGCCAGTAGCCAGGTGCGAGGGAACGAGCAGTACTTC. Protein: CASSQVRGNEQYF.

The chain joins TRBV7-9 to TRBJ2-5, with D possibly matching TRBD1 (6 bases). The CDR3 is 16 amino acids. V was trimmed by 4 bases and J by 0 bases, leaving 15 bases between them. Germline V gives CDR1 SEHNR, CDR2 FQNEAQ (reference sequence). The CDR3 loop reads CASSSPLTGHQETQYF. In nucleotides, the CDR3 is TGTGCCAGCAGCTCTCCACTAACAGGGCACCAAGAGACCCAGTACTTC.

Details on this clone: The junction differs from germline at one of its ends, possibly a read error. CDR3 bases: TGCGCCAGTAGCTTGGCCGCCCAGGACAGGGACACAGATACGCAGTATTTT. Translating gives CASSLAAQDRDTDTQYF. V is TRBV5-1 and J is TRBJ2-3; 8 nucleotides line up with TRBD1. The CDR3 loop spans 17 amino acids. Germline CDR1 and CDR2: SGHRS and YFSETQ.

The CDR3 spells CASSQQLTGQGSEKLFF. The DNA of the CDR3 is TGCGCCAGCAGCCAACAACTCACTGGGCAGGGGAGCGAAAAACTGTTTTTT. J is TRBJ1-4 and V is TRBV4-1, with D tentatively TRBD1 (6 bases). Trimming stripped 2 bases from V and 8 bases from J, with 21 bases between. The CDR3 extends over 17 amino acids. Per the germline V gene, CDR1 is MGHRA and CDR2 is YSYEKL.

CDR3 loop: CASSLGGLSGNTIYF. CDR3 DNA: TGTGCCAGCAGCTTGGGCGGCCTCTCTGGAAACACCATATATTTT. The chain joins TRBV5-6 to TRBJ1-3; no clear D. Germline V gene lookup returns CDR1 SGHDT and CDR2 YYEEEE. Trimming left V 0 bases short and J 0 bases short, with 7 bases between. The CDR3 loop spans 15 amino acids.

The chain is built from TRBV19 and TRBJ1-1; the D is unclear. CDR3 size: 14 residues. The V gene lost 4 bases and the J gene lost 1 base, with 10 bases spanning the gap. Germline CDR1 is LNHDA and CDR2 is SQIVND (reference sequence). The CDR3 DNA reads as TGTGCCAGTAGTAGTGCCGAGTGGAACACTGAAGCTTTCTTT. Protein product: CASSSAEWNTEAFF.

This chain uses TRBV5-4 with TRBJ1-1; D is unresolved. CDR1 and CDR2 from the germline V gene are SGHNT and YYREEE (reference sequence). CDR3 size: 12 residues. The V end was cut by 0 bases, the J end by 6 bases, with 6 bases between. In DNA, the CDR3 is TGTGCCAGCAGCTTGGACATATCTGAAGCTTTCTTT. Translating gives CASSLDISEAFF.

This chain uses TRBV5-5 with TRBJ2-1, with 8 bases identical to TRBD2. Per the germline V gene, CDR1 is SGHKS and CDR2 is YYEKEE (reference sequence). CDR3 length: 16 amino acids. The V segment lost 2 bases and the J segment 8 bases; nucleotides outside the gene matches: 12. CDR3 sequence: CASSFRVTSGLDEQFF. CDR3 sequence (DNA): TGTGCCAGCAGCTTTAGGGTAACTAGCGGCCTAGATGAGCAGTTCTTC.

The chain links TRBV19 to TRBJ2-1; 13 nucleotides line up with TRBD2. The V gene's germline CDR1 is LNHDA and CDR2 SQIVND (reference sequence). The V and J ends lost 1 base and 4 bases, in that order; junction bases with no gene match: 7. This CDR3 is 18 amino acids long. CDR3: CASSIGWGTSGEYNEQFF. Here the CDR3 DNA reads TGTGCCAGTAGTATAGGGTGGGGGACTAGCGGGGAATACAATGAGCAGTTCTTC.

This chain joins TRBV6-1 and TRBJ2-7; a possible D gene is TRBD2 (7 bases). The CDR3 extends over 15 amino acids. Germline CDR1 and CDR2: MNHNS and SASEGT. V was cut by 9 bases and J by 5 bases, with 23 bases left in between. The DNA of the CDR3 is TGTGCCAGTGTTCGCGGGGGCGAGGGTATCCACGAGCAGTACTTC. Protein sequence: CASVRGGEGIHEQYF.

The chain uses TRBV5-1 and TRBJ2-1; 8 bases map to TRBD2. The trim removed 4 bases at V and 2 bases at J, leaving 11 bases unmatched. The CDR3 has 17 residues. Germline loops: CDR1 SGHRS, CDR2 YFSETQ. CDR3 in DNA: TGCGCCAGCAGCCTGGGCGGGGTAGCGGGGACCTACAATGAGCAGTTCTTC. Its translation is CASSLGGVAGTYNEQFF.

This clone turned up a few times. The V gene is TRBV18, the J gene TRBJ1-2; the D is unclear. The CDR3 contains 15 residues. The germline V gene has CDR1 KGHSH and CDR2 LQKENI. V lost 0 bases and J lost 0, with 8 bases in between. Written as DNA, the CDR3 is TGTGCCAGCTCACCACCTTATGCAGCTAACTATGGCTACACCTTC. It translates to CASSPPYAANYGYTF.

CDR3 sequence: CASHSKGQGHQPQHF. CDR3 DNA: TGTGCCAGTCATAGCAAGGGACAGGGCCATCAGCCCCAGCATTTT. J is TRBJ1-5 and V is TRBV6-1, with TRBD1 matching 9 bases. This CDR3 comprises 15 residues. V lost 9 bases and J lost 5; bases outside the gene matches: 11. Germline CDR1 and CDR2: MNHNS and SASEGT.

This clone was seen a few times. V gene TRBV4-3 combines with J gene TRBJ1-1, with a weak D call TRBD1 (6 bases). This CDR3 region has 13 residues. The V end lost 8 bases, the J end lost 5 bases, and 15 bases lay between the germline ends. The germline gives CDR1 LGHNA, CDR2 YSLEER. This chain's CDR3 is CASSQIRGTEAFF. In DNA form, the CDR3 reads TGCGCCAGCTCTCAAATAAGGGGGACTGAAGCTTTCTTT.

This chain joins TRBV11-2 and TRBJ2-1; 11 nucleotides line up with TRBD2. Germline assignment: CDR1 SGHAT and CDR2 FQNNGV. The CDR3 contains 13 residues. Germline trimming cut 3 bases from V and 11 bases from J; bases unmatched to any gene: 3. The CDR3 nucleotides read TGTGCCAGCAGCTTTACTAGCGGGGGCCAGCAGTTCTTC. It specifies CASSFTSGGQQFF.

The V call is TRBV6-5, the J call TRBJ2-2, with TRBD1 matching 7 bases. This CDR3 has 15 amino acids. V lost 5 bases and J lost 4; bases outside the gene matches: 7. CDR1 and CDR2 (germline): MNHEY, SVGAGI. The CDR3 nucleotides are TGTGCCAGCAGTCTAAGACAGGGTCCCACCGGGGAGCTGTTTTTT. It codes for CASSLRQGPTGELFF.

V usage is TRBV29-1 and J usage is TRBJ2-5; the D is unclear. This CDR3 is 11 amino acids long. CDR1 is SQVTM and CDR2 is ANQGSEA in the germline V gene. The V end was cut by 7 bases, the J end by 5 bases, with 11 bases between. The chain's CDR3 is CSAKHQETQYF. For the CDR3, the DNA is TGCAGCGCGAAACATCAGGAGACCCAGTACTTC.

The V call is TRBV6-5, the J call TRBJ1-1; D remains unclear. The CDR3 is 13 amino acids. Trimming cost V 2 bases and J 2 bases, with 6 bases left between them. Germline CDR1 reads MNHEY; CDR2 reads SVGAGI. The CDR3 sequence: CASSYHSNTEAFF. The CDR3 DNA follows: TGTGCCAGCAGTTACCATTCCAACACTGAAGCTTTCTTT.